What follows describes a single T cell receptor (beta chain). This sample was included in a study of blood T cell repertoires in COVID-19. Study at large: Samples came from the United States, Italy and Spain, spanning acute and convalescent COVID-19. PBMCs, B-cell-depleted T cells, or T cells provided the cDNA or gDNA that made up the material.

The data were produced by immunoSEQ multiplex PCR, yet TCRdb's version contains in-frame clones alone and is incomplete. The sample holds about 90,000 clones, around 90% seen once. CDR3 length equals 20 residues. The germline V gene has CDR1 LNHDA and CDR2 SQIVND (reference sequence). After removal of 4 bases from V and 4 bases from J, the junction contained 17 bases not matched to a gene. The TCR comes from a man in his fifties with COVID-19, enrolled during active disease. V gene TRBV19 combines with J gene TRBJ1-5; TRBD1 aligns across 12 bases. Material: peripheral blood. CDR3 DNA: TGTGCCAGTAGTACCCGACCGGGACAGGGGGCGCCTAGGGTTAATCAGCCCCAGCATTTT. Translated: CASSTRPGQGAPRVNQPQHF. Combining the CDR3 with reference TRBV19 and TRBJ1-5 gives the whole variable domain DGGITQSPKYLFRKEGQNVTLSCEQNLNHDAMYWYRQDPGQGLRLIYYSQIVNDFQKGDIAEGYSVSREKKESFPLTVTSAQKNPTAFYLCASSTRPGQGAPRVNQPQHFGDGTRLSIL.